Listed below are T cell receptor beta chains from one sample, sequenced in a study of human T cells and chemical hapten exposure. One entry per CDR3 protein, called by TCRdb with MiXCR from the RACE reads. Among about 380,000 distinct CDR3 sequences listed, approximately 5% were seen once. The specimen comprised whole blood, sampled in connection with sensitization to the hapten diphenylcyclopropenone (DPC). All receptors come from a woman aged 45-60 years with alopecia areata. Some clones in this sample may be carry-over from other donors' samples. The CDR3 runs from the conserved cysteine through the conserved F or W.

cdr3_length: 14
j_call: TRBJ1-4
v_call: TRBV7-9
cdr3_aa: CASSLKGAGEKLFF

cdr3_length: 13
j_call: TRBJ1-2
v_call: TRBV4-2
cdr3_aa: CASKPTGDGGYTF

cdr3_length: 14
j_call: TRBJ1-5
v_call: TRBV18
cdr3_aa: CASSPQGSNQPQHF

cdr3_length: 16
j_call: TRBJ2-1
v_call: TRBV27
cdr3_aa: CASSSRLGQNYNEQFF

cdr3_length: 13
j_call: TRBJ1-2
v_call: TRBV29-1
cdr3_aa: CSVEDGTVYGYTF

cdr3_length: 13
j_call: TRBJ1-4
v_call: TRBV2
cdr3_aa: CASSERTGEKLFF

cdr3_length: 13
j_call: TRBJ1-3
v_call: TRBV7-8
cdr3_aa: CASSVRPGNTIYF

cdr3_length: 13
j_call: TRBJ1-2
v_call: TRBV10-2
cdr3_aa: CASSEGYPYGYTF

cdr3_length: 14
j_call: TRBJ2-5
v_call: TRBV14
cdr3_aa: CASSHTTGWETQYF

cdr3_length: 13
j_call: TRBJ2-3
v_call: TRBV6-1
cdr3_aa: CASSEVLTDTQYF

cdr3_length: 13
j_call: TRBJ2-1
v_call: TRBV7-2
cdr3_aa: CSTTLSSYNEQFF

cdr3_length: 17
j_call: TRBJ2-1
v_call: TRBV24-1
cdr3_aa: CATSDLGETGAYNEQFF

cdr3_length: 12
j_call: TRBJ1-2
v_call: TRBV2
cdr3_aa: CADGDRRYGYTF

cdr3_length: 15
j_call: TRBJ2-3
v_call: TRBV5-1
cdr3_aa: CASSSQGPSTDTQYF

cdr3_length: 16
j_call: TRBJ1-2
v_call: TRBV15
cdr3_aa: CATRETGGRQNYGYTF

cdr3_length: 15
j_call: TRBJ2-7
v_call: TRBV28
cdr3_aa: CASSLGPGQGNEQYF

cdr3_length: 16
j_call: TRBJ2-5
v_call: TRBV15
cdr3_aa: CATSRDPDRSGGTQYF

cdr3_length: 16
j_call: TRBJ2-2
v_call: TRBV24-1
cdr3_aa: CATSDLRDTNTGELFF

cdr3_length: 12
j_call: TRBJ1-2
v_call: TRBV10-3
cdr3_aa: CATYVQGVGYTF

cdr3_length: 17
j_call: TRBJ2-3
v_call: TRBV3-1
cdr3_aa: CASSRFVGKPSTDTQYF

cdr3_length: 19
j_call: TRBJ2-5
v_call: TRBV11-2
cdr3_aa: CASSYRDWGGRYRQETQYF

cdr3_length: 13
j_call: TRBJ2-5
v_call: TRBV5-6
cdr3_aa: CASRLQGRETQYF

cdr3_length: 17
j_call: TRBJ2-3
v_call: TRBV5-4
cdr3_aa: CASSLAGLAGFTDTQYF